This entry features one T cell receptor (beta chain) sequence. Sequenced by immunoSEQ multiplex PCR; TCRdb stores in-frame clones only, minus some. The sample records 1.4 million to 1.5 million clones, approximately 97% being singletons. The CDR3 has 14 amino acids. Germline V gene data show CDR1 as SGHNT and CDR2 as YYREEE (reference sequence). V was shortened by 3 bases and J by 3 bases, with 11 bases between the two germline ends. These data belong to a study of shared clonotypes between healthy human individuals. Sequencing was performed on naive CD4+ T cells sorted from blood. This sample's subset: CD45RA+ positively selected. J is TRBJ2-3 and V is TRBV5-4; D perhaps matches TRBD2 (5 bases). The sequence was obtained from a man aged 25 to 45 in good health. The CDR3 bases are TGTGCCAGCAGCTGGTCCGGAGGAACAGATACGCAGTATTTT. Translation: CASSWSGGTDTQYF.